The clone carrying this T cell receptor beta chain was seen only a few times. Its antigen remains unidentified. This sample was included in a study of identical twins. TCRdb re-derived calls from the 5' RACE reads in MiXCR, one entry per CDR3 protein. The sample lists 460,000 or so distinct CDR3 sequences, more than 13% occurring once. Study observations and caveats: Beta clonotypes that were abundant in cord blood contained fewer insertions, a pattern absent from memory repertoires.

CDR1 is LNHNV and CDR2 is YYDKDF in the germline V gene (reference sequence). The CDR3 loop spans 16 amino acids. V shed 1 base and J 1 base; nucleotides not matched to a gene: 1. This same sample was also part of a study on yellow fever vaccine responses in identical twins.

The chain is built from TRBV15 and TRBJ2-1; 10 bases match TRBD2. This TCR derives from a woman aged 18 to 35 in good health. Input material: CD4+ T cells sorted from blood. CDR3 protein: CATSRGAGGSYNEQFF. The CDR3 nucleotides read TGTGCCACCAGCAGAGGAGCGGGAGGGTCCTACAATGAGCAGTTCTTC.